This paragraph covers one T cell receptor beta chain sequence. Clones were sequenced by immunoSEQ multiplex PCR, and TCRdb holds only the in-frame ones, with some missing. Among approximately 100,000 clones listed, 85% were seen once. The data stem from a study of blood T cell repertoires in COVID-19. On the study more broadly: The United States, Italy and Spain were the sources of the acute and convalescent COVID-19 samples.

The sequencing sample was made of peripheral blood. The receptor's source is a man older than 75 with acute or convalescent COVID-19.

The DNA of the CDR3 is TGTGCCAGCAGCCTAGGGGGCAACCTCGGGGAGCAGTACTTC. Its translation is CASSLGGNLGEQYF. The chain joins TRBV9 to TRBJ2-7, with 7 bases that match TRBD1. This CDR3 is 14 amino acids long. The germline V gene encodes CDR1 SGDLS and CDR2 YYNGEE. Germline trimming cut 4 bases from V and 7 bases from J; bases unmatched to any gene: 11.